This T cell receptor beta chain derives from a study of T cells after yellow fever vaccination. Broader study findings: Abundant bulk-population clonotypes could contaminate the FACS-sorted repertoires. It was a weaker secondary response, yet one that peaked faster, at day 5 versus 15. Re-detected after boosting: most primary clones, around 96% of CD4 and over 80% of CD8. Just a small share of clonotypes turned up in the CD4 compartment as well as the CD8 compartment.

TCRdb ran MiXCR on the 5' RACE reads and lists one entry per CDR3 protein. Here the sample spans just under 600,000 distinct CDR3 sequences, approximately 13% being singletons. A remark on this clonotype: Its antigen remains unknown.

V dropped 7 bases and J dropped 6; count of bases not matched to a gene: 8. The CDR3 loop spans 15 amino acids. CDR1 and CDR2 (germline): MNHEY, SMNVEV (reference sequence). Sequencing used PBMCs, obtained on the day of the yellow fever booster vaccination. The chain has TRBV27 and TRBJ2-1, with 11 bases aligning to TRBD2. The sequence derives from a man aged 25-40 years who received the YFV17D yellow fever vaccine. In nucleotides, the CDR3 is TGTGCCAGCACTGGTAGGCTAGCGGGAGGCAATGAGCAGTTCTTC. As protein: CASTGRLAGGNEQFF.